The next 16 T cell receptor beta chains were all read from a single sample in a study of T-cell memory formation after mild COVID-19. TCRdb redid the calling of the 5' RACE reads with MiXCR, one entry per CDR3 protein. This table holds nearly 350,000 distinct CDR3 sequences, under 15% found once. Sequencing used PBMCs or a T cell subset sorted from them (not recorded which). These receptors were taken from a man between 18 and 29 years old who had mild COVID-19 (a few samples of this study predate the infection). Cell type and time point are not known.

This sequence joins TRBV5-1 and TRBJ1-1; 7 positions agree with TRBD1. The CDR3 is 15 residues long. Germline assignment: CDR1 SGHRS and CDR2 YFSETQ. V gave up 4 bases and J gave up 1 base; unmatched junction bases: 7. CDR3: CASSRGGTANTEAFF. The CDR3 coding sequence is TGCGCCAGCAGCCGCGGTGGGACAGCGAACACTGAAGCTTTCTTT.

The chain combines TRBV5-4 with TRBJ2-3; 7 bases agree with TRBD1. Unmatched junction bases numbered 9, after V lost 4 bases and J lost 4 bases. The CDR3 runs to 15 residues. Germline V gene lookup returns CDR1 SGHNT and CDR2 YYREEE (reference sequence). CDR3 nucleotides: TGTGCCAGCAGCCTGCCACAGGGGAATTCAGATACGCAGTATTTT. The encoded protein is CASSLPQGNSDTQYF.

This clonotype was observed a handful of times. The gene calls are TRBV5-1 and TRBJ2-5, with D hard to call. The CDR3 is 13 amino acids. V was shortened by 1 base and J by 3 bases, with 7 bases between the two germline ends. Germline lookup yields CDR1 SGHRS and CDR2 YFSETQ. CDR3 nucleotides: TGCGCCAGCAGCTTGTATAATGAAGAGACCCAGTACTTC. Translating gives CASSLYNEETQYF.

The chain is built from TRBV20-1 and TRBJ1-5, with D unclear. CDR3 size: 16 residues. Germline V gene data show CDR1 as DFQATT and CDR2 as SNEGSKA (reference sequence). V was cut by 0 bases and J by 1 base, with 13 bases left in between. CDR3 nucleotide sequence: TGCAGTGCTAGAGATCGGAGGGTCCGGAGCAATCAGCCCCAGCATTTT. Residues: CSARDRRVRSNQPQHF.

The chain combines TRBV18 with TRBJ1-2; tentatively, D is TRBD1 (5 bases). The germline V gene has CDR1 KGHSH and CDR2 LQKENI. V lost 3 bases and J 7 bases, leaving 12 bases between the germline ends. CDR3 length equals 13 residues. The CDR3 region is CASSPQGASGYTF. CDR3 DNA: TGTGCCAGCTCACCGCAGGGCGCCAGTGGCTACACCTTC.

The CDR3 nucleotides are TGTGCCACCAGTGACCCTAGCGGAAGCTCCTACAATGAGCAGTTCTTC. Translating gives CATSDPSGSSYNEQFF. The chain joins TRBV24-1 to TRBJ2-1; TRBD2 agrees at 7 bases. The V segment lost 4 bases and the J segment 0 bases; nucleotides outside the gene matches: 5. Germline CDR1 KGHDR, CDR2 SFDVKD. This CDR3 has 16 residues.

This clonotype was detected only a few times. The chain combines TRBV20-1 with TRBJ2-2; D is undetermined. Germline V gene lookup returns CDR1 DFQATT and CDR2 SNEGSKA (reference sequence). This CDR3 comprises 14 residues. V was cut by 1 base and J by 4 bases, with 10 bases left in between. Here the CDR3 DNA reads TGCAGTGCTAGAGCTACTATAGGCACCGGGGAGCTGTTTTTT. Amino acid sequence: CSARATIGTGELFF.

The rearrangement links TRBV28 to TRBJ1-1; D is uncertain. Germline V gene data show CDR1 as MDHEN and CDR2 as SYDVKM. The V and J ends lost 5 bases and 4 bases respectively, with 8 bases between them. There are 12 residues in the CDR3. This chain's CDR3 is CASSGTLTEAFF. CDR3 nucleotide sequence: TGTGCCAGCAGTGGAACCCTCACTGAAGCTTTCTTT.

There are a few counts of this clonotype. The rearrangement joins TRBV6-5 to TRBJ2-7; D is unclear. This CDR3 spans 13 amino acids. Between the trimmed V and J ends, which lost 4 bases and 4 bases, there was a span of 11 bases. CDR1 is MNHEY, CDR2 SVGAGI, per germline. The DNA for the CDR3 is TGTGCCAGCAGTTCCTCGGGCACGTACGAGCAGTACTTC. This translates into CASSSSGTYEQYF.

This clonotype was recorded a few times. V usage is TRBV7-2 and J usage is TRBJ2-2; maybe TRBD2 (5 bases). CDR1 and CDR2 from the germline V gene are SGHTA and FQGNSA. The CDR3 loop spans 14 amino acids. Trimming shortened V by 3 bases and J by 6 bases, and 11 bases separated the two germline ends. The CDR3 sequence is CASSFPHGAGELFF. CDR3 in DNA: TGTGCCAGCAGCTTCCCCCACGGGGCCGGGGAGCTGTTTTTT. Full variable domain (missing parts from reference TRBV7-2 and TRBJ2-2): GAGVSQSPSNKVTEKGKDVELRCDPISGHTALYWYRQSLGQGLEFLIYFQGNSAPDKSGLPSDRFSAERTGGSVSTLTIQRTQQEDSAVYLCASSFPHGAGELFFGEGSRLTVL.

The chain has TRBV4-1 and TRBJ2-7; the match to TRBD1 covers 9 bases. The CDR3 is made up of 15 amino acids. Germline V lookup: CDR1 MGHRA, CDR2 YSYEKL. Trimming removed 2 bases from V and 5 bases from J; junction bases left unmatched: 7. The CDR3 nucleotides read TGCGCCAGCAGCCAACCGGGACAGGGTGGCCACGAGCAGTACTTC. Its translation is CASSQPGQGGHEQYF.

The J gene is TRBJ2-3, the V gene TRBV5-1; TRBD2 aligns across 8 bases. Trimming cost V 1 base and J 0 bases; bases outside gene matches: 4. Per the germline V gene, CDR1 is SGHRS and CDR2 is YFSETQ. The CDR3 is 16 amino acids. The CDR3 protein is CASSLRGGLSTDTQYF. The CDR3, as DNA: TGCGCCAGCAGCTTGCGCGGGGGGCTGAGCACAGATACGCAGTATTTT.

The chain is built from TRBV3-1 and TRBJ2-4; D remains ambiguous. CDR3 length equals 14 residues. CDR1 is LGHDT and CDR2 is YNNKEL in the germline V gene (reference sequence). V was trimmed by 0 bases and J by 7 bases, leaving 10 bases between them. The CDR3, as DNA: TGTGCCAGCAGCCAAGAGGGTCCAGTCAACATTCAGTACTTC. Encoded protein: CASSQEGPVNIQYF.

The V gene is TRBV15, the J gene TRBJ2-7, with 8 bases matching TRBD1. The CDR3 consists of 13 residues. Germline-derived CDR1 and CDR2 are LNHNV and YYDKDF (reference sequence). The J segment lost 7 bases and the V segment lost 5 bases, leaving 7 bases of the junction unmatched. The CDR3 sequence is CATSGGQVREQYF. CDR3 sequence (DNA): TGTGCCACCAGCGGGGGACAGGTTCGAGAGCAGTACTTC. Full variable domain (missing parts from reference TRBV15 and TRBJ2-7): DAMVIQNPRYQVTQFGKPVTLSCSQTLNHNVMYWYQQKSSQAPKLLFHYYDKDFNNEADTPDNFQSRRPNTSFCFLDIRSPGLGDTAMYLCATSGGQVREQYFGPGTRLTVT.

The rearrangement uses TRBV20-1 and TRBJ2-3; D may match TRBD1 or TRBD2 (5 bases each). The germline V and J ends were trimmed by 6 bases and 3 bases, with 19 bases remaining between them. The CDR3 is 15 residues long. The germline gives CDR1 DFQATT, CDR2 SNEGSKA (reference sequence). The CDR3 region is CSAPPGGSSTDTQYF. CDR3 bases: TGCAGTGCCCCCCCTGGGGGATCTTCGACAGATACGCAGTATTTT.

This clonotype appeared a few times. The chain uses TRBV12-3 or TRBV12-4 and TRBJ2-1, with TRBD2 matching over 7 bases. The CDR3 is made up of 12 amino acids. The CDR3 nucleotides are TGTGGGTCGGGGGGTCCCTACAATGAGCAGTTCTTC. It specifies CGSGGPYNEQFF.